This passage covers 32 T cell receptor beta chains from one sample sequenced in a study of response to subunit inactivated influenza vaccine. One entry per CDR3 protein, called by TCRdb with MiXCR from the RT-PCR reads. The top ten hold about an eighth of the sample, which has approximately 500,000 distinct CDR3 sequences, 13% seen once. This sample comprised PBMCs from blood, obtained 40 to 50 days after vaccination. Receptor source: a man in his fifties or sixties who received an inactivated influenza vaccine.

The V and J genes are TRBV5-1 and TRBJ1-6, with 8 positions matching TRBD1. Germline lookup yields CDR1 SGHRS and CDR2 YFSETQ. The CDR3 runs 16 residues. V trimming: 0 bases; J trimming: 9 bases; junction bases outside the gene matches: 8. The DNA for the CDR3 is TGCGCCAGCAGCTTGGAGGGGGCAGGGGGCTTTTCACCCCTCCACTTT. Amino acid sequence: CASSLEGAGGFSPLHF.

The J gene is TRBJ2-3, the V gene TRBV30, with D possibly being TRBD2 (5 bases). From germline, CDR1 is GTSNPN and CDR2 SVGIG (reference sequence). The CDR3 sequence is 12 residues long. Trimming left V 4 bases short and J 5 bases short, with 10 bases between. The CDR3 region is CAWIPRGDTQYF. Written as DNA, the CDR3 is TGTGCCTGGATCCCCCGGGGAGATACGCAGTATTTT.

The table lists this clonotype with many counts. The V and J genes are TRBV12-3 or TRBV12-4 and TRBJ2-7; unclear D gene. V lost 6 bases to trimming and J lost 2 bases, with 8 bases between them. This CDR3 is 12 amino acids long. CDR3 DNA sequence: TGTGCCAGCAGCCTTGACACCTACGAGCAGTACTTC. Translated, it gives CASSLDTYEQYF.

This chain uses TRBV5-1 with TRBJ2-5, with 12 bases aligning to TRBD1. V was pared by 3 bases and J by 5 bases, with 17 bases of the junction left unmatched. This CDR3 is 19 amino acids long. Germline CDR1 SGHRS, CDR2 YFSETQ. The CDR3 loop is CASSSTTGTGGSRAETQYF. For the CDR3, the DNA is TGCGCCAGCAGCTCAACCACCGGGACAGGGGGCTCTCGAGCTGAGACCCAGTACTTC.

With respect to this clonotype: Given a much more abundant clone one base away, this may be a read error. The chain links TRBV2 to TRBJ2-5, with unresolved D. CDR1 is SNHLY, CDR2 FYNNEI, per germline. The length of the CDR3 is 11 residues. V lost 3 bases, J lost 5 bases, and 4 bases lay in between. The CDR3 protein is CASSDFETQYF. The CDR3 nucleotides are TGTGCCAGCAGTGATTTTGAGACCCAGTACTTC.

The gene calls are TRBV6-1 and TRBJ2-3; possibly TRBD1 for D (6 bases). Germline CDR1 MNHNS, CDR2 SASEGT. The CDR3 spans 18 residues. V was trimmed by 5 bases and J by 2 bases, leaving 23 bases between them. CDR3 bases: TGTGCCAGCAGTATCGGGGCCTGGCAGGGGAGTTTCACAGATACGCAGTATTTT. Residues: CASSIGAWQGSFTDTQYF.

The table lists this clonotype with many counts. This chain uses TRBV6-2 or TRBV6-3 with TRBJ1-1; unclear D gene. Between the trimmed V and J ends, which lost 0 bases and 0 bases, there was a span of 11 bases. The CDR3 runs 16 residues. Germline V gives CDR1 MNHEY, CDR2 SVGEGT. The CDR3 nucleotides are TGTGCCAGCAGTTACTCGTGGGGAACGATGAACACTGAAGCTTTCTTT. This codes for CASSYSWGTMNTEAFF.

This clonotype appeared a few times. The chain recombines TRBV15 with TRBJ2-2; no definite D call. The CDR3 runs to 16 residues. The germline CDR1 and CDR2 sequences are LNHNV and YYDKDF (reference sequence). Trimming took 1 base from V and 3 from J, leaving 12 bases between them. The DNA for the CDR3 is TGTGCCACCAGCAGAGTTAGGGAATCGTACACCGGGGAGCTGTTTTTT. Translated: CATSRVRESYTGELFF.

Only a few counts were recorded for this clonotype. This rearrangement joins TRBV11-2 to TRBJ2-2; 8 positions agree with TRBD2. The germline V gene encodes CDR1 SGHAT and CDR2 FQNNGV. The V and J ends lost 5 bases and 6 bases, in that order; junction bases with no gene match: 14. There are 17 residues in the CDR3. In nucleotides, the CDR3 is TGTGCCAGCAGCGCCTTCAGATTAGCGGGATTTGCCGGGGAGCTGTTTTTT. Its translation is CASSAFRLAGFAGELFF. The full variable domain, rest sourced from reference TRBV11-2 and TRBJ2-2, is EAGVAQSPRYKIIEKRQSVAFWCNPISGHATLYWYQQILGQGPKLLIQFQNNGVVDDSQLPKDRFSAERLKGVDSTLKIQPAKLEDSAVYLCASSAFRLAGFAGELFFGEGSRLTVL.

This clonotype was seen a handful of times. The chain employs TRBV20-1 and TRBJ2-7; maybe TRBD1 (6 bases). Germline V gives CDR1 DFQATT, CDR2 SNEGSKA (reference sequence). The CDR3 length is 15 residues. The V end lost 5 bases, the J end lost 1 base, and 18 bases lay between the germline ends. CDR3 sequence: CSALRLGGTSYEQYF. The CDR3 nucleotides read TGCAGTGCTTTAAGATTAGGGGGTACTTCCTACGAGCAGTACTTC.

This clonotype occurred many times. The chain employs TRBV5-1 and TRBJ1-5; 7 bases agree with TRBD1. V was pared by 4 bases and J by 4 bases, with 2 bases of the junction left unmatched. This CDR3 has 13 residues. The germline V gene encodes CDR1 SGHRS and CDR2 YFSETQ. The CDR3 protein is CASSRDRNQPQHF. The DNA of the CDR3 is TGCGCCAGCAGCCGGGACAGAAATCAGCCCCAGCATTTT.

This clonotype was recorded at least ten times. J is TRBJ1-5 and V is TRBV12-3 or TRBV12-4, with D uncertain. V was pared by 4 bases and J by 1 base, with 8 bases between. This CDR3 contains 14 residues. The CDR3 loop is CASSSLVSNQPQHF. The DNA of the CDR3 is TGTGCCAGCAGTTCTTTAGTGAGCAATCAGCCCCAGCATTTT.

The CDR3 coding sequence is TGTGCCAGCAGTTTGTACAGGGGGGGGAGGGAGACCCAGTACTTC. It yields the protein CASSLYRGGRETQYF. This rearrangement joins TRBV12-3 or TRBV12-4 to TRBJ2-5, with TRBD1 as a possible D gene (8 bases). The CDR3 runs to 15 residues. V shed 3 bases and J shed 5 bases, with 16 bases lying between them.

This clonotype was observed at least ten times. The genes are TRBV12-3 or TRBV12-4 and TRBJ2-7, with 9 nucleotides matching TRBD1. This CDR3 has 18 residues. The ends lost 0 bases at V and 0 bases at J; junction bases unmatched: 9. The CDR3 sequence: CASSLAPGQGLSSYEQYF. CDR3 bases: TGTGCCAGCAGTTTAGCGCCGGGACAGGGCCTTAGCTCCTACGAGCAGTACTTC.

This clonotype came up a few times. This rearrangement joins TRBV12-3 or TRBV12-4 to TRBJ1-1; no definite D call. The V end lost 5 bases, the J end lost 4 bases, and 11 bases lay between the germline ends. This CDR3 is 13 amino acids long. The CDR3 DNA follows: TGTGCCAGCAGTCTCATTATTAGCACTGAAGCTTTCTTT. Its protein product is CASSLIISTEAFF.

This clonotype came up many times. This chain links TRBV29-1 with TRBJ1-5; D may be TRBD1 (5 bases). The CDR3 consists of 14 residues. Germline CDR1 and CDR2: SQVTM and ANQGSEA. Trimming removed 4 bases from V and 5 bases from J, with 15 bases in between. CDR3: CSVGGAGADQPQHF. The CDR3 nucleotides are TGCAGCGTTGGCGGGGCGGGTGCTGATCAGCCCCAGCATTTT.

This clonotype was found a few times. The chain couples TRBV6-2 or TRBV6-3 to TRBJ2-3; D may be TRBD2 (6 bases). This CDR3 is 14 amino acids long. Germline assignment: CDR1 MNHEY and CDR2 SVGEGT. The V end lost 0 bases, the J end lost 6 bases, and 10 bases lay between the germline ends. In nucleotides, the CDR3 is TGTGCCAGCAGTTACTCAGGGGACTTTGATACGCAGTATTTT. It is translated as CASSYSGDFDTQYF.

This clonotype was recorded at least ten times. This chain links TRBV6-2 or TRBV6-3 with TRBJ2-7, with TRBD2 identical over 9 bases. This CDR3 comprises 15 residues. Germline CDR1 reads MNHEY; CDR2 reads SVGEGT. Trimming took 4 bases from V and 2 from J; bases not matched to a gene: 6. CDR3 protein: CASSFPSGTAYEQYF. As DNA, the CDR3 is TGTGCCAGCAGTTTTCCTAGCGGGACCGCCTACGAGCAGTACTTC.

This clonotype has a count of ten or more. V gene TRBV7-9 combines with J gene TRBJ1-2; the D gene is possibly TRBD1 (6 bases). V was shortened by 5 bases and J by 10 bases, with 14 bases between the two germline ends. In germline, CDR1 is SEHNR, CDR2 FQNEAQ (reference sequence). The CDR3 has 12 residues. Written as DNA, the CDR3 is TGTGCCAGCAGCCGACGGACAGACATCTACACCTTC. It translates to CASSRRTDIYTF.

The CDR3 nucleotides are TGTGCCAGCAGTTACACAGGCGGTGGGACCTACAATGAGCAGTTCTTC. Its translation: CASSYTGGGTYNEQFF. The chain is built from TRBV6-2 or TRBV6-3 and TRBJ2-1; TRBD1 is a possible D gene (5 bases). Trimming cost V 2 bases and J 2 bases, with 13 bases left between them. Germline assignment: CDR1 MNHEY and CDR2 SVGEGT. The CDR3 length is 16 residues.

This chain's CDR3 is CSARTGDASDQETQYF. In nucleotides, the CDR3 is TGCAGTGCCAGGACAGGGGACGCTAGTGACCAAGAGACCCAGTACTTC. V is TRBV20-1 and J is TRBJ2-5, with 9 bases aligning to TRBD1. This CDR3 region has 16 residues. J lost 0 bases, V lost 6 bases, and 11 bases had no gene match. Germline CDR1 is DFQATT and CDR2 is SNEGSKA (reference sequence).

The table lists this clonotype with many counts. A read error may produce the germline difference seen at one junction end. This chain uses TRBV12-3 or TRBV12-4 with TRBJ1-1, with D unclear. The CDR3 sequence is 11 residues long. CDR3 residues: CASSLGPEAFF. For the CDR3, the DNA is TGTGCCAGCAGCTTAGGGCCTGAAGCTTTCTTT.

The V call is TRBV12-3 or TRBV12-4, the J call TRBJ1-2; no clear D. The CDR3 spans 14 residues. V gave up 2 bases and J gave up 8 bases, with 15 bases separating them. The CDR3 reads CASSLSVRAPGYTF. The CDR3 nucleotides read TGTGCCAGCAGTTTAAGTGTCCGGGCCCCGGGCTACACCTTC.

This clonotype was observed a handful of times. This rearrangement joins TRBV6-5 to TRBJ2-7; D unresolved. CDR3 length: 15 residues. Deletions cut 0 bases from V and 0 bases from J, with 9 bases between. Germline lookup yields CDR1 MNHEY and CDR2 SVGAGI. CDR3 residues: CASSYSSVPSYEQYF. The CDR3 nucleotides are TGTGCCAGCAGTTACTCCTCCGTACCCTCCTACGAGCAGTACTTC.

There are a few counts of this clonotype. This rearrangement joins TRBV7-6 to TRBJ2-7; the D gene is possibly TRBD2 (6 bases). The ends were cut back, 4 bases at V and 2 bases at J, with 18 bases in the middle. The CDR3 sequence is 16 residues long. CDR1 SGHVS and CDR2 FNYEAQ come from the germline V gene. The chain's CDR3 is CASSSPISGEPYEQYF. CDR3 nucleotide sequence: TGTGCCAGCAGCTCCCCGATCTCGGGGGAGCCCTACGAGCAGTACTTC.

This clonotype showed up just a few times. This chain links TRBV20-1 with TRBJ2-4; 9 bases fit TRBD2. This CDR3 is 13 amino acids long. CDR1 and CDR2 (germline): DFQATT, SNEGSKA (reference sequence). The CDR3 loop is CRISGRAKNIQYF. CDR3 bases: TGCAGGATAAGCGGGAGGGCCAAAAACATTCAGTACTTC.

The table lists this clonotype with a few counts. The chain uses TRBV6-1 and TRBJ2-1, with TRBD2 matching 11 bases. This CDR3 comprises 16 residues. Unmatched junction bases numbered 8, after V lost 6 bases and J lost 4 bases. CDR1 is MNHNS and CDR2 is SASEGT in the germline V gene. The CDR3 DNA sequence: TGTGCCAGCAGACGACTAGCGGGGTTCACTTACAATGAGCAGTTCTTC. The encoded protein is CASRRLAGFTYNEQFF.

This clonotype occurred many times. The chain joins TRBV28 to TRBJ2-1; tentatively, D is TRBD2 (5 bases). Germline CDR1 reads MDHEN; CDR2 reads SYDVKM. The CDR3 totals 15 residues. Trimming pared 6 bases from V and 7 bases from J, leaving 19 bases between. The CDR3 reads CASSRPGSLGNEQFF. DNA for the CDR3: TGTGCCAGCAGCCGCCCGGGATCATTGGGAAATGAGCAGTTCTTC. Supplemented by reference TRBV28 and TRBJ2-1, the full variable domain reads DVKVTQSSRYLVKRTGEKVFLECVQDMDHENMFWYRQDPGLGLRLIYFSYDVKMKEKGDIPEGYSVSREKKERFSLILESASTNQTSMYLCASSRPGSLGNEQFFGPGTRLTVL.

This clonotype was observed a handful of times. V usage is TRBV7-2 and J usage is TRBJ2-1, with 12 bases lining up with TRBD2. The CDR3 sequence is 15 residues long. The V gene's germline CDR1 is SGHTA and CDR2 FQGNSA. V lost 5 bases and J lost 6; bases outside the gene matches: 5. CDR3 protein: CASSQTSGSFNEQFF. DNA for the CDR3: TGTGCCAGCAGCCAGACTAGCGGGAGTTTCAATGAGCAGTTCTTC.

The CDR3 loop is CASSPGQGKAAKNIQYF. CDR3 DNA: TGCGCCAGCAGCCCCGGACAGGGGAAGGCGGCCAAAAACATTCAGTACTTC. V and J are TRBV4-1 and TRBJ2-4; 9 nucleotides match TRBD1. Germline loops: CDR1 MGHRA, CDR2 YSYEKL. J was trimmed by 1 base and V by 4 bases; bases with no gene match: 8. The CDR3 consists of 17 residues.

V is TRBV20-1 and J is TRBJ1-2, with TRBD1 matching over 10 bases. Germline V gene sequence: CDR1 DFQATT, CDR2 SNEGSKA (reference sequence). This CDR3 has 13 residues. V gave up 4 bases and J gave up 5 bases; unmatched junction bases: 4. The CDR3 protein is CSATGQGRYGYTF. CDR3 nucleotide sequence: TGCAGTGCTACGGGACAGGGGAGATATGGCTACACCTTC.

At least ten counts were recorded for this clonotype. The J gene is TRBJ2-7, the V gene TRBV29-1; a weak D match, TRBD2 (5 bases). The CDR3 consists of 13 residues. CDR1 is SQVTM, CDR2 ANQGSEA, per germline. Here the CDR3 reads CSAGAGNGYEQYF. In nucleotides, the CDR3 is TGCTCCGCTGGTGCCGGGAATGGGTACGAGCAGTACTTC.